The present T cell receptor (beta chain) was sequenced within a study of T cell clones after liver transplantation. Study summary: TCRbeta sequencing after a pre-transplant mixed lymphocyte reaction identified graft-donor-reactive clones, later tracked in post-transplant blood. Standard immunosuppression, with no induction, continued until 12-24 months after transplant. HCV positivity affected three of eight recipients; the rest lacked autoimmune or viral indications.

Libraries were prepared by immunoSEQ multiplex PCR; TCRdb keeps only in-frame clonotypes and omits some of them. This table holds some 120,000 clones, about nine tenths found once. V lost 1 base to trimming and J lost 2 bases, with 11 bases between them. Per the germline V gene, CDR1 is SGHAT and CDR2 is FQNNGV. The CDR3 loop spans 16 amino acids. The TCR was taken from a human patient who received a liver transplant. Some T cells may arise from the graft donor. The sample was CD4+ T cells from blood, taken 12 months after liver transplant. The chain links TRBV11-2 to TRBJ2-2, with D possibly being TRBD2 (6 bases). As DNA, the CDR3 is TGTGCCAGCAGCTTAGGTCTAGCGATTAACACCGGGGAGCTGTTTTTT. Translated, it gives CASSLGLAINTGELFF.